What follows are 8 T cell receptor beta chains derived from one specimen sequenced in a study of OX40 agonist ivuxolimab in advanced cancers. The assay was immunoSEQ multiplex PCR, and TCRdb's table has in-frame clones only and misses some. The sample contains around 67,000 clones, about nine tenths of which appear only once. The sequencing used CD4+ or CD8+ T cells sorted from blood, collected in a trial of the OX40 agonist ivuxolimab. Every receptor here comes from an adult with an advanced solid tumor such as melanoma, head and neck, liver or kidney cancer.

The chain has TRBV29-1 and TRBJ2-7; possibly TRBD1 or TRBD2 for D (5 bases each). Trimming left V 7 bases short and J 4 bases short, with 17 bases between. This CDR3 has 13 amino acids. Germline CDR1 SQVTM, CDR2 ANQGSEA. CDR3 sequence reads: CSALGPGGYEQYF. The CDR3 DNA reads as TGCAGCGCCCTCGGACCTGGGGGTTACGAGCAGTACTTC.

This chain uses TRBV28 with TRBJ1-2; TRBD1 might be the D (6 bases). Trimming removed 6 bases from V and 4 bases from J, with 12 bases in between. This CDR3 is built from 13 residues. Germline V gene sequence: CDR1 MDHEN, CDR2 SYDVKM. DNA of the CDR3: TGTGCCAGCAGCCGAAGGGGGGTCTATGGCTACACCTTC. Translated: CASSRRGVYGYTF.

The chain is built from TRBV19 and TRBJ1-1; possibly TRBD1 for D (6 bases). The CDR3 has 15 amino acids. Per the germline V gene, CDR1 is LNHDA and CDR2 is SQIVND (reference sequence). V lost 2 bases and J 9 bases, leaving 19 bases between the germline ends. The CDR3 loop is CASSISFGGGGKAFF. The CDR3 DNA reads TGTGCCAGTAGTATAAGTTTTGGAGGAGGGGGTAAAGCTTTCTTT. The whole variable domain, remainder taken from reference TRBV19 and TRBJ1-1, is DGGITQSPKYLFRKEGQNVTLSCEQNLNHDAMYWYRQDPGQGLRLIYYSQIVNDFQKGDIAEGYSVSREKKESFPLTVTSAQKNPTAFYLCASSISFGGGGKAFFGQGTRLTVV.

The rearrangement uses TRBV7-2 and TRBJ2-1, with D perhaps assigned TRBD1 or TRBD2 (5 bases each). This CDR3 comprises 13 residues. Germline lookup yields CDR1 SGHTA and CDR2 FQGNSA. Trimming took off 5 bases at V and 14 bases at J, with 19 bases between the two ends. In DNA form, the CDR3 reads TGTGCCAGCAGCCCCGCCCTAGGGGTGAGGGAGTTCTTC. Encoded protein: CASSPALGVREFF.

The chain has TRBV28 and TRBJ1-5; perhaps TRBD1 as D (6 bases). The CDR3 sequence is 14 residues long. Trimming took off 5 bases at V and 7 bases at J, with 15 bases between the two ends. Germline V gene sequence: CDR1 MDHEN, CDR2 SYDVKM. In DNA form, the CDR3 reads TGTGCCAGCAGTCCATTGACAGGAATACAGCCCCAGCATTTT. This gives the protein CASSPLTGIQPQHF. The full variable domain, with the rest looked up from reference TRBV28 and TRBJ1-5, is DVKVTQSSRYLVKRTGEKVFLECVQDMDHENMFWYRQDPGLGLRLIYFSYDVKMKEKGDIPEGYSVSREKKERFSLILESASTNQTSMYLCASSPLTGIQPQHFGDGTRLSIL.

The chain joins TRBV18 to TRBJ2-1, with 8 nucleotides matching TRBD1. Losses at the gene ends were 5 bases for V and 6 bases for J; bases not matched to a gene: 9. Looked up from germline, CDR1 is KGHSH and CDR2 is LQKENI. The CDR3 contains 15 residues. CDR3 residues: CASSISTGVVNEQFF. The DNA for the CDR3 is TGTGCCAGCTCAATTTCGACAGGGGTTGTCAATGAGCAGTTCTTC.

This clone was seen once. V and J are TRBV7-3 and TRBJ2-5; D remains unclear. The germline V gene has CDR1 SGHTA and CDR2 FQGTGA. The CDR3 has 11 residues. Trimming removed 5 bases at V and 6 bases at J, with 7 bases between. CDR3 in amino acids: CASSMPKTQYF. Here the CDR3 DNA reads TGTGCCAGCAGCATGCCGAAGACCCAGTACTTC.

The rearrangement joins TRBV7-6 to TRBJ2-1; D unclear. The germline CDR1 and CDR2 sequences are SGHVS and FNYEAQ. The CDR3 totals 13 residues. V was clipped by 6 bases and J by 9 bases, with 15 bases between them. The CDR3 nucleotides read TGTGCCAGCAGGCTGGACCCCGGCACTGAGCAGTTCTTC. Translating it yields CASRLDPGTEQFF.